The text below deals with one TCR beta chain. Its antigen is still unknown. Sequencing used immunoSEQ multiplex PCR; TCRdb keeps in-frame clones, though not all of them. The profile covers approximately 2,000 clones, with roughly 21% appearing a single time and approximately 21% taken by the ten largest. V was clipped by 8 bases and J by 0 bases, with 8 bases between them. This CDR3 is 12 amino acids long. Germline CDR1 and CDR2: MNHGY and SAAAGT. This record comes from a study of T cells in localized non-small cell lung cancer. The study, taken as a whole, reports: Appearance in adjacent lung was seen for a median around 61 of the top 100 tumor clones. There was an association of higher blood T cell density with longer overall survival.

The rearrangement joins TRBV6-8 to TRBJ2-7, with D unclear. The sample here was lung tumor tissue, taken before any cancer treatment. This receptor was identified in a male donor older than 55 with stage II lung adenocarcinoma. The CDR3 sequence is CASSISSYEQYF. CDR3 coding DNA: TGTGCCAGCTCCATCAGCTCCTACGAGCAGTACTTC.